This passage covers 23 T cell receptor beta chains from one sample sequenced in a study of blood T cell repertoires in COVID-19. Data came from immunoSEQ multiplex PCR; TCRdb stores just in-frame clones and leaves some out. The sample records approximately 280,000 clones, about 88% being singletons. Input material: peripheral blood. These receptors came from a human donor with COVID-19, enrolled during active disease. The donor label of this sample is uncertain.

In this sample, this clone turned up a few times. The CDR3 region is CASSPTGTNTEAFF. DNA of the CDR3: TGTGCCAGCAGTCCTACAGGGACGAACACTGAAGCTTTCTTT. The chain links TRBV6-6 to TRBJ1-1; the D gene is possibly TRBD1 (6 bases). The CDR3 has 14 amino acids. V was cut by 5 bases and J by 1 base, with 11 bases left in between. From germline, CDR1 is MNHNY and CDR2 SVGAGI (reference sequence).

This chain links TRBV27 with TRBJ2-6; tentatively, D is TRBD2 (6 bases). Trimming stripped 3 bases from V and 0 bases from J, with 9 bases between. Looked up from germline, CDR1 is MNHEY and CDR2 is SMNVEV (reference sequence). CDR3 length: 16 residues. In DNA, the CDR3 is TGTGCCAGCAGTTTTGGGGGGAACTCTGGGGCCAACGTCCTGACTTTC. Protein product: CASSFGGNSGANVLTF.

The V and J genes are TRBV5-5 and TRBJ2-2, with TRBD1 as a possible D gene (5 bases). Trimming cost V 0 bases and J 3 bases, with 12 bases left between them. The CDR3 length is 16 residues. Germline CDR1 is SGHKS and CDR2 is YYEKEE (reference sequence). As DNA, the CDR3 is TGTGCCAGCAGCTTGGCTCCAGGGTGGGACACCGGGGAGCTGTTTTTT. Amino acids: CASSLAPGWDTGELFF.

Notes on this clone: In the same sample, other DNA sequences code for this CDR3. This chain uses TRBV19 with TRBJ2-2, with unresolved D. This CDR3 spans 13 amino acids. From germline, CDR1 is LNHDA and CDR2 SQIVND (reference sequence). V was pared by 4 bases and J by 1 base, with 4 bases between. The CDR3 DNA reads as TGTGCCAGTAGTAGGAGGAACACCGGGGAGCTGTTTTTT. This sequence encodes CASSRRNTGELFF.

The CDR3 DNA follows: TGCGCCAGCAGCTTGGAACAGGGCGGCACAGATACGCAGTATTTT. It translates to CASSLEQGGTDTQYF. V and J are TRBV5-1 and TRBJ2-3, with D tentatively TRBD1 (6 bases). From germline, CDR1 is SGHRS and CDR2 YFSETQ. The CDR3 runs 15 residues. V was trimmed by 0 bases and J by 1 base, leaving 9 bases between them.

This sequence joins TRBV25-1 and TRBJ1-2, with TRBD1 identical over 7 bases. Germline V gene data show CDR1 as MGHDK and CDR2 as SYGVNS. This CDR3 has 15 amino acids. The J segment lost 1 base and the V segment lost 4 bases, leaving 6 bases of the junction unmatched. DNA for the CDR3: TGTGCCAGCAGTGCTCCGGGACAGTTTAACTATGGCTACACCTTC. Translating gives CASSAPGQFNYGYTF.

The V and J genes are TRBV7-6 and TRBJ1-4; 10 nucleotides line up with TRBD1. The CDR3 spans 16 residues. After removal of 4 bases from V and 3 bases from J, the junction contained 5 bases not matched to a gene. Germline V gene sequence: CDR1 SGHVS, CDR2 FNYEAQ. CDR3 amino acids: CASSSGTGVSNEKLFF. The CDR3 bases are TGTGCCAGCAGCTCGGGGACAGGGGTTTCTAATGAAAAACTGTTTTTT.

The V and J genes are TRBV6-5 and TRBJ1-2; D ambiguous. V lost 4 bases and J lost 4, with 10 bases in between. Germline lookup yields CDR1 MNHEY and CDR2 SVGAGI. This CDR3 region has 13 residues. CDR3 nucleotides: TGTGCCAGCAGTTCCCTGATAGCCTATGGCTACACCTTC. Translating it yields CASSSLIAYGYTF.

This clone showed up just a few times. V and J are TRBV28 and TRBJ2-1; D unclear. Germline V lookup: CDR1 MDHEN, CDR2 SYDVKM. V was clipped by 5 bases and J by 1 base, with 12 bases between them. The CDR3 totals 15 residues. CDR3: CASSQRPRSYNEQFF. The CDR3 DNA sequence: TGTGCCAGCAGTCAGAGGCCGCGGTCCTACAATGAGCAGTTCTTC.

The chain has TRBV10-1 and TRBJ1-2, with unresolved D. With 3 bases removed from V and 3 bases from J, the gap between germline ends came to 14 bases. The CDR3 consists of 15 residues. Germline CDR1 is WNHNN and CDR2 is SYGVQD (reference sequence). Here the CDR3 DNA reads TGCGCCAGCAGTGACCGTCCGGGTCCCGACTATGGCTACACCTTC. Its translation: CASSDRPGPDYGYTF.

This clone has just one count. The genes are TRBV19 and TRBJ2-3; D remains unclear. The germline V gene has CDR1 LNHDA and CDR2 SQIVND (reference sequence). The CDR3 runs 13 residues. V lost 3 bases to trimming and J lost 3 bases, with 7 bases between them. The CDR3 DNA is TGTGCCAGTAGTATCCGGCGGACAGATACGCAGTATTTT. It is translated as CASSIRRTDTQYF.

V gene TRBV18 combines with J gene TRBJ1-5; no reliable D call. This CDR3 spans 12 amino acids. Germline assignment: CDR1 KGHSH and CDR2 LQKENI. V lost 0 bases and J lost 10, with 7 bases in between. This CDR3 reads CASSPPENPQHF. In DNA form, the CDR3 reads TGTGCCAGCTCACCACCGGAGAATCCCCAGCATTTT.

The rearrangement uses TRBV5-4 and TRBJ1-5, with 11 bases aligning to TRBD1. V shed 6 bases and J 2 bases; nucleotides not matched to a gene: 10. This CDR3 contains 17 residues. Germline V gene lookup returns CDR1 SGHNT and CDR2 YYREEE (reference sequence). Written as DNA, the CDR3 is TGTGCCAGCAACCGGACAGGGGGCCAGGGATGCAATCAGCCCCAGCATTTT. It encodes CASNRTGGQGCNQPQHF.

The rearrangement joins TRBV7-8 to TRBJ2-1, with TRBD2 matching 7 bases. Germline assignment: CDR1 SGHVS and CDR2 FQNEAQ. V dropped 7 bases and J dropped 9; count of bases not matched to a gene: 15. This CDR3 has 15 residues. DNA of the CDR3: TGTGCCAGCACCCAACTGAGCGGGACGGGGGGTGAGCAGTTCTTC. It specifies CASTQLSGTGGEQFF. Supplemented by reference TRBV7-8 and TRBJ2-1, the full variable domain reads GAGVSQSPRYKVAKRGQDVALRCDPISGHVSLFWYQQALGQGPEFLTYFQNEAQLDKSGLPSDRFFAERPEGSVSTLKIQRTQQEDSAVYLCASTQLSGTGGEQFFGPGTRLTVL.

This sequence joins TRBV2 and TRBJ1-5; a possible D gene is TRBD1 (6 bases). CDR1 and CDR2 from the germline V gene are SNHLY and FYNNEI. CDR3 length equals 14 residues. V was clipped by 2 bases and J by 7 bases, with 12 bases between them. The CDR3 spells CASSEQGLEQPQHF. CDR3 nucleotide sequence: TGTGCCAGCAGTGAACAGGGGCTGGAGCAGCCCCAGCATTTT.

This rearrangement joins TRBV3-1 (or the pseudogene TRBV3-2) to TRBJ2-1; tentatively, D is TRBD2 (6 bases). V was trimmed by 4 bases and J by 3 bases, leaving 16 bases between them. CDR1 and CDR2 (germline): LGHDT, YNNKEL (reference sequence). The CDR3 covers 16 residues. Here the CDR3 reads CASSPYGGTGYNEQFF. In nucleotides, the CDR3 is TGTGCCAGCAGCCCCTACGGGGGTACGGGCTACAATGAGCAGTTCTTC.

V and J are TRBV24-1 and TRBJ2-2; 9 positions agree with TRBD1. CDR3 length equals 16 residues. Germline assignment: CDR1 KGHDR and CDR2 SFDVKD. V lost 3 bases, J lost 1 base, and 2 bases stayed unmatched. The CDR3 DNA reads TGTGCCACCAGTGATCTGGGACAGGGGAACACCGGGGAGCTGTTTTTT. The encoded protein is CATSDLGQGNTGELFF.

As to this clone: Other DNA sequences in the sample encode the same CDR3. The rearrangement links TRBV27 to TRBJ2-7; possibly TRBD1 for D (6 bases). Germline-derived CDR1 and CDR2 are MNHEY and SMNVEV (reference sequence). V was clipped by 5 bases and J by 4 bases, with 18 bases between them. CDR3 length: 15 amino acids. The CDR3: CASSPPGHPPYEQYF. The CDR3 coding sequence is TGTGCCAGCAGTCCCCCGGGACACCCTCCTTACGAGCAGTACTTC.

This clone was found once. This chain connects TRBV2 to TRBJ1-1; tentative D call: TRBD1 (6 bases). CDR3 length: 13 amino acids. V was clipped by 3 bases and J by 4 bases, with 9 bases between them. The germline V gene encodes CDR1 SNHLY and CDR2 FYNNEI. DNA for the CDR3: TGTGCCAGCAGTGAGAGGACAGTCACTGAAGCTTTCTTT. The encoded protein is CASSERTVTEAFF.

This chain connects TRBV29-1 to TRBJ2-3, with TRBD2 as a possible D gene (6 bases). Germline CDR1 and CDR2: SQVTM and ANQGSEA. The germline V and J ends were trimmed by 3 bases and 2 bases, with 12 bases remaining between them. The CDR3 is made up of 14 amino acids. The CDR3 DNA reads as TGCAGCGTTGAGCGGGGCGACCACACAGATACGCAGTATTTT. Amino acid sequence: CSVERGDHTDTQYF.

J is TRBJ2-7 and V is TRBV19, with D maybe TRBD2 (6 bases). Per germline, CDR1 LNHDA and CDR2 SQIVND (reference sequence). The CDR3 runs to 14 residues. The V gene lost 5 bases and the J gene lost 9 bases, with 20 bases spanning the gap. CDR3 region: CASSSGLTQRAQYF. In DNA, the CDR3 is TGTGCCAGTAGTTCGGGACTCACCCAGCGGGCGCAGTACTTC.

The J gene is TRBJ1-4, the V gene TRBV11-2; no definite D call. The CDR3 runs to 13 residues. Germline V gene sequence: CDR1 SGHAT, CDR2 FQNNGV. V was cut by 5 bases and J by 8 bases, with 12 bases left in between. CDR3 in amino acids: CASSPIRTEKLFF. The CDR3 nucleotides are TGTGCCAGCAGCCCCATACGAACAGAAAAACTGTTTTTT.

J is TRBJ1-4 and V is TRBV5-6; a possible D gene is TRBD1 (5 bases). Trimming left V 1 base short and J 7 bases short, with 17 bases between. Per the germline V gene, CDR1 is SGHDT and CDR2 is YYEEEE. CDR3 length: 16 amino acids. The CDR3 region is CASSLWSGGLREKLFF. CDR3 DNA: TGTGCCAGCAGCTTGTGGTCGGGGGGATTACGTGAAAAACTGTTTTTT.